This entry lists 5 T cell receptor beta chains sequenced from one sample in a study of T cell responses to AZD1222 COVID-19 vaccine. Only in-frame clones appear in the TCRdb table, and some are missing; sequencing was by immunoSEQ multiplex PCR. Of over 150,000 clones in the sample, about 93% were seen once. Sequenced here: peripheral blood, sampled 28 days after the second dose of the MenACWY control vaccine. The receptor set was obtained from an adult who received the MenACWY meningococcal vaccine as a control.

The chain combines TRBV28 with TRBJ1-5; D remains ambiguous. Germline V gene data show CDR1 as MDHEN and CDR2 as SYDVKM. The CDR3 covers 13 residues. Trimming removed 5 bases at V and 7 bases at J, with 12 bases between. CDR3: CASSDPRWQPQHF. CDR3 nucleotides: TGTGCCAGCAGTGACCCCCGTTGGCAGCCCCAGCATTTT.

This chain uses TRBV7-2 with TRBJ2-7; 9 bases agree with TRBD1. Trimming cost V 5 bases and J 0 bases; bases outside gene matches: 5. CDR3 length equals 15 residues. CDR1 and CDR2 (germline): SGHTA, FQGNSA. The CDR3 spells CASSKTGGTSYEQYF. CDR3 DNA sequence: TGTGCCAGCAGCAAAACAGGGGGCACCTCCTACGAGCAGTACTTC.

The chain recombines TRBV6-5 with TRBJ1-2; D remains unclear. V dropped 6 bases and J dropped 3 bases, with 11 bases sitting between them. The germline V gene has CDR1 MNHEY and CDR2 SVGAGI. The CDR3 is 13 residues long. The CDR3 region has the DNA TGTGCCAGCAGCCCCGACGGGTACTATGGCTACACCTTC. Translation: CASSPDGYYGYTF.

V gene TRBV5-5 combines with J gene TRBJ1-1; no clear D. The CDR3 spans 13 residues. The germline gives CDR1 SGHKS, CDR2 YYEKEE (reference sequence). V gave up 1 base and J gave up 1 base, with 5 bases separating them. The CDR3, as DNA: TGTGCCAGCAGCTTGCGTCGGAACACTGAAGCTTTCTTT. As protein: CASSLRRNTEAFF. The full variable domain, in which reference TRBV5-5 and TRBJ1-1 provide the parts outside the CDR3, is DAGVTQSPTHLIKTRGQQVTLRCSPISGHKSVSWYQQVLGQGPQFIFQYYEKEERGRGNFPDRFSARQFPNYSSELNVNALLLGDSALYLCASSLRRNTEAFFGQGTRLTVV.

In DNA, the CDR3 is TGTGCCAGCAGCCCTGCTGGGGCCGGAAACACCATATATTTT. It yields the protein CASSPAGAGNTIYF. The chain uses TRBV7-3 and TRBJ1-3, with D possibly being TRBD1 (5 bases). Per germline, CDR1 SGHTA and CDR2 FQGTGA. Trimming shortened V by 5 bases and J by 4 bases, and 12 bases separated the two germline ends. This CDR3 comprises 14 residues.